This T cell receptor beta chain was captured in a study of early T cells in non-severe SARS-CoV-2 infection (dated by TCRdb to the early 2020s). With respect to the entire study: TCR sequencing used bulk RNA from unsorted whole blood, so alpha and beta chains could not be paired. Broad study findings and their caveats: VDJdb matching was skewed toward anti-spike CD8 responses and likely underestimated virus-specific expansions, missing private and CD4 specificities.

The study was a case-control design nested within a healthcare worker cohort in London, UK, with weekly nasopharyngeal swab PCR tests and blood sampling. Healthcare workers were recruited during the week of the UK lockdown, between 23 and 31 March 2020, and followed weekly for up to about 16 weeks. The CDR3 holds 14 amino acids from the cysteine to the phenylalanine. Solely the CDR3 DNA is kept, with 42 bases framed from the first base. Reading the germline V gene (reference sequence) gives CDR1 LNHDA and CDR2 SQIVND. At the junction V is shortened by 8 bases and J by 3 bases, with 16 bases in between. Library construction relied on 5' RACE. The listed sequencing device is NextSeq 500. In the TCR library protocol, unique molecular identifiers were attached to individual cDNA molecules to correct for PCR bias and sequencing error. TCR alpha and beta chains were both sequenced, and the abundances of alpha and beta sequences in each sample were closely correlated with each other. The original methods were these. Decombinator V4 was used to annotate TCR sequences for V gene, J gene and CDR3. TCRs were defined as expanded if a significant change between any two time points was detected under a Poisson model with p below 0.0001. Abundances of TCRs were expressed as counts per million after normalisation to the total number of TCRs sequenced in each sample. TRAV1-2 paired with TRAJ12, TRAJ20 or TRAJ33 defined MAIT TCRs, while TRAV10 paired with TRAJ18 defined iNKT TCRs. VDJdb, accessed 1 November 2021, was searched for CMV, EBV and SARS-CoV-2 annotated TCRs, excluding TCRs annotated for multiple antigens. TCRdb trimmed the raw reads at Q25, called clones with MiXCR and kept productive beta chains. Rows matching on CDR3 protein sequence are summarized as one entry with the most common DNA and genes. These V and J calls rely on TCRdb rather than the paper's analysis. The sample table shows 25,000 to 35,000 distinct CDR3 sequences, and 5.5% to 7.5% are seen once. The top ten clones comprise approximately 35% of the sample.

This clonotype has ten or more counts. What this receptor recognizes is not known. There are no base qualities to consult, and no much larger clone falls within one base. The sequencing here drew on whole blood, taken at baseline. The rearranged chain carries TRBV19 and TRBJ1-2; the D gene cannot be resolved reliably. The TCR was taken from an adult who was a healthcare worker with PCR-confirmed SARS-CoV-2 infection or an uninfected control (not recorded which). At the DNA level, the sequence is TGTGCCAGTGCTAACCCCGAGAGACACTATGGCTACACCTTC. It translates to CASANPERHYGYTF.